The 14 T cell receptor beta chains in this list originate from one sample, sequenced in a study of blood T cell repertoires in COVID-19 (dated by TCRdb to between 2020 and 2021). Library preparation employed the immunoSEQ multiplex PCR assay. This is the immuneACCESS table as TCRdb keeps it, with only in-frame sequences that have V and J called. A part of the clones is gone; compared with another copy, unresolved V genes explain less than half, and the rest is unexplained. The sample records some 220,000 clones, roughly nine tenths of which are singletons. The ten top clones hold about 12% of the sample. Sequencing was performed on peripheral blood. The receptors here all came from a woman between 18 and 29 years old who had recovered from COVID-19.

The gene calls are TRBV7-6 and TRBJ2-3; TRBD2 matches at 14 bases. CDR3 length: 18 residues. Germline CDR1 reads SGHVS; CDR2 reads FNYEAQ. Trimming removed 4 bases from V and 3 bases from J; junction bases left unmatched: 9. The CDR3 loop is CASSSTSGRDWVTDTQYF. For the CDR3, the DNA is TGTGCCAGCAGCTCGACTAGCGGGAGGGATTGGGTAACAGATACGCAGTATTTT. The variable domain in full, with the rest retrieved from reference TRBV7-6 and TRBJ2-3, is GAGVSQSPRYKVTKRGQDVALRCDPISGHVSLYWYRQALGQGPEFLTYFNYEAQQDKSGLPNDRFSAERPEGSISTLTIQRTEQRDSAMYRCASSSTSGRDWVTDTQYFGPGTRLTVL.

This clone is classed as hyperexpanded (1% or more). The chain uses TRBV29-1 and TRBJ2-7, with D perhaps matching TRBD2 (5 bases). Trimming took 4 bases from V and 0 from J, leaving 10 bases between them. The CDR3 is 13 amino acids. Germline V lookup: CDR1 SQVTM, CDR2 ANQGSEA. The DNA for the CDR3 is TGCAGCGTTGGGAGGACTGACTCCTACGAGCAGTACTTC. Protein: CSVGRTDSYEQYF.

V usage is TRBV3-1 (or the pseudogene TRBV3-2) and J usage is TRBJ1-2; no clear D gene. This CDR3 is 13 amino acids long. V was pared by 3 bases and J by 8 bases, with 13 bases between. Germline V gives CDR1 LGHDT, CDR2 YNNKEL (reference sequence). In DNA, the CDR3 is TGTGCCAGCAGCCACCTACCGGAGTGGGGCTACACCTTC. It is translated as CASSHLPEWGYTF.

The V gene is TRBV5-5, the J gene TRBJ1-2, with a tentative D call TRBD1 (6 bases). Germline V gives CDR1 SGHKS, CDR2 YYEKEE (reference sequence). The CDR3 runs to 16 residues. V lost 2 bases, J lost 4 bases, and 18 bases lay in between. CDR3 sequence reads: CASSLVTGRGGYGYTF. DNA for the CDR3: TGTGCCAGCAGCTTAGTTACAGGGAGGGGTGGCTATGGCTACACCTTC. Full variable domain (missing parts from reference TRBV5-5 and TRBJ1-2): DAGVTQSPTHLIKTRGQQVTLRCSPISGHKSVSWYQQVLGQGPQFIFQYYEKEERGRGNFPDRFSARQFPNYSSELNVNALLLGDSALYLCASSLVTGRGGYGYTFGSGTRLTVV.

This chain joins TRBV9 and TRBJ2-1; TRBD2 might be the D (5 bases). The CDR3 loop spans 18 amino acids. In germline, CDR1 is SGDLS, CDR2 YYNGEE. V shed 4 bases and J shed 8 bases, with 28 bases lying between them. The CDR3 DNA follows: TGTGCCAGCAGCCCCCGTTTTCCCGGACCAGCGGCGGTGGATGAGCAGTTCTTC. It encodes CASSPRFPGPAAVDEQFF. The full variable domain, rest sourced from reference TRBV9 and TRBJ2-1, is DSGVTQTPKHLITATGQRVTLRCSPRSGDLSVYWYQQSLDQGLQFLIQYYNGEERAKGNILERFSAQQFPDLHSELNLSSLELGDSALYFCASSPRFPGPAAVDEQFFGPGTRLTVL.

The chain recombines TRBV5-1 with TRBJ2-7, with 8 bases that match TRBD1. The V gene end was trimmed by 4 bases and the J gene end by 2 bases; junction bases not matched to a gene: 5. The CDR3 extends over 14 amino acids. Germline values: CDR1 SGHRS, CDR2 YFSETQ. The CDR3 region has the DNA TGCGCCAGCAGCCTAGGGACAGGAACCTACGAGCAGTACTTC. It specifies CASSLGTGTYEQYF.

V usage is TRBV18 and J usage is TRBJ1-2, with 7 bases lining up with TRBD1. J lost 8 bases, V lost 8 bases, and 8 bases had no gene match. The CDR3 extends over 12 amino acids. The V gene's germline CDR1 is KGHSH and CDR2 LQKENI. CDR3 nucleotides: TGTGCCAGCACGACAGGGCACCCCGGCTACACCTTC. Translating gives CASTTGHPGYTF.

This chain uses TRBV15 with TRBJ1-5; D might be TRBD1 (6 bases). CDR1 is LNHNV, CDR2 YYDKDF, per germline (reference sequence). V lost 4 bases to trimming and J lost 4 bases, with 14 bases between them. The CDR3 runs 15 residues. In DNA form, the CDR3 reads TGTGCCACCAGCACAACGGGACAACGAAATCAGCCCCAGCATTTT. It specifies CATSTTGQRNQPQHF. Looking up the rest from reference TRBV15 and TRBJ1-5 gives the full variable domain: DAMVIQNPRYQVTQFGKPVTLSCSQTLNHNVMYWYQQKSSQAPKLLFHYYDKDFNNEADTPDNFQSRRPNTSFCFLDIRSPGLGDTAMYLCATSTTGQRNQPQHFGDGTRLSIL.

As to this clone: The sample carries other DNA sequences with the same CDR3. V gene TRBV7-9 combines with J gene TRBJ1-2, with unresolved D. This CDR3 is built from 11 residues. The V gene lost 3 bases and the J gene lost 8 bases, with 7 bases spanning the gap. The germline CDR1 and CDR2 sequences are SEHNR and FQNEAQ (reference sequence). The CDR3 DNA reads TGTGCCAGCAGCTTCTTGTTGGGCTACACCTTC. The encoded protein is CASSFLLGYTF.

As DNA, the CDR3 is TGTGCCAGCAGCCGAACAATGACAGACCCGAACACCGGGGAGCTGTTTTTT. Translating it yields CASSRTMTDPNTGELFF. The genes are TRBV7-7 and TRBJ2-2, with D maybe TRBD1 (5 bases). This CDR3 is built from 17 residues. The germline V and J ends were trimmed by 5 bases and 0 bases, with 16 bases remaining between them. Germline CDR1 and CDR2: SSHAT and FNYEAQ (reference sequence).

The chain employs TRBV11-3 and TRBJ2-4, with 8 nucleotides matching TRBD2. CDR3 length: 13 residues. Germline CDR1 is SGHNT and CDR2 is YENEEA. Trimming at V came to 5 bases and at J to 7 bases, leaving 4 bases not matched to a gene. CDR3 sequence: CASSPGTSNIQYF. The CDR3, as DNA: TGTGCCAGCAGCCCAGGGACTAGTAACATTCAGTACTTC.

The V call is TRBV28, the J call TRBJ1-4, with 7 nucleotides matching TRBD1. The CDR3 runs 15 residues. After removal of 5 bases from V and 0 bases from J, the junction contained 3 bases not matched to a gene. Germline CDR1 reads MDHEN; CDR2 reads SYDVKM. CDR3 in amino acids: CASSLGTATNEKLFF. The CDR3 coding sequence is TGTGCCAGCAGTCTTGGGACAGCAACTAATGAAAAACTGTTTTTT.

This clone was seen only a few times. CDR3 protein: CASSSGDSAGNTIYF. CDR3 bases: TGTGCCAGCAGCTCGGGGGACAGCGCTGGAAACACCATATATTTT. The genes are TRBV7-8 and TRBJ1-3; 7 nucleotides line up with TRBD1. The CDR3 has 15 amino acids. Germline values: CDR1 SGHVS, CDR2 FQNEAQ. V lost 4 bases to trimming and J lost 2 bases; unmatched junction nucleotides: 5.

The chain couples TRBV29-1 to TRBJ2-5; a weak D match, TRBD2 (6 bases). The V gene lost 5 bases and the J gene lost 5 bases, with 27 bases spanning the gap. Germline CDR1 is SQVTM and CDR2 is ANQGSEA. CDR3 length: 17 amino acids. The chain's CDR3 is CSVLHRRYWGRLETQYF. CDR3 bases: TGCAGCGTTTTACATCGACGGTACTGGGGGAGGCTGGAGACCCAGTACTTC.